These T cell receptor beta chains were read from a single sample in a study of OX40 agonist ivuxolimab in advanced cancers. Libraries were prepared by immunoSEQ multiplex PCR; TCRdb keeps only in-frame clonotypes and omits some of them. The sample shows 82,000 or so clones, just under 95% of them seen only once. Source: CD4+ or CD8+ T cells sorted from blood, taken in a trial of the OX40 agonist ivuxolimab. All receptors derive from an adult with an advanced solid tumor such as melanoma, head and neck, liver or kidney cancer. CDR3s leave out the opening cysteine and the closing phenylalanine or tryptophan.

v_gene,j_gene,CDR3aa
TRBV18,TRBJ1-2,ASSPLRTGDFSYT
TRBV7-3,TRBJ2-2,ASSSGLAGTGELF
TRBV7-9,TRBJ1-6,ASSLVTSYNSPLH
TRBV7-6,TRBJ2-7,ASSLAGSLYEQY
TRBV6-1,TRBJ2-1,ASLQLAGGEQF
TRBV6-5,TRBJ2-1,ASSGTRQTYNEQF
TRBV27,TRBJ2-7,ASSSRDAGLALQY
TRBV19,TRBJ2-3,ASSSTRADTQY
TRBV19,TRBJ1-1,ASSIDALDRTGFMNTEAF
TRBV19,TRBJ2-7,ASSIGSRGGYEQY
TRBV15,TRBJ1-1,ATSLKEVNTEAF
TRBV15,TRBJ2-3,ATSREGTGGVTDTQY
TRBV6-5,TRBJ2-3,ASSPLGRVGDTQY
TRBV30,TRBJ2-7,AWSSPQGPEQY
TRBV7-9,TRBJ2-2,ASSLKGSRELF
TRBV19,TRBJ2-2,ASKANTGELF
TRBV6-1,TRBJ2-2,ASRQVRSNTGELF
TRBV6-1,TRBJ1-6,ASSENRGNSPLH
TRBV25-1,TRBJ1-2,ASRGQLNYGYT
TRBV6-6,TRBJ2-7,ASSGLADSYEQY
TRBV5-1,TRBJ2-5,ASSLEGNAAETQY
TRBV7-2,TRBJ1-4,ASSSRPPLYEKLF
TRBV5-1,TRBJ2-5,ASSLLAGEETQY
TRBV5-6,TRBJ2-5,ASSLGEIGKTQY
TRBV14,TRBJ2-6,ASSHRGAGANVLT
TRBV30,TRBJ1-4,AWSLAGLRSNEKLF
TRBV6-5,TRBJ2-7,ASSYDLYSYEQY
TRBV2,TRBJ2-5,ASSVRLAGDQETQY
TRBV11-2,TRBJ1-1,ASSLDLRGKAF
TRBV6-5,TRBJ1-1,ASSFPGGQGASEAF
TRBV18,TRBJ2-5,ASSPIAGSGETQY
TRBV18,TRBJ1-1,ASSPAIVGDTEAF
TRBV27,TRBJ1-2,ASSPRTGPTNYGYT
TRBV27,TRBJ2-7,ASSPFGGRNYEQY
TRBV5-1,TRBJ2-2,ASSLYGGSTGELF
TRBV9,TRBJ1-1,ASSAYRGDTEAF
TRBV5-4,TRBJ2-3,ASSLRAGSTDTQY
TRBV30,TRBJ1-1,AWSVPGTRTEAF
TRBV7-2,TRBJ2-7,ASSLEGGGAHEQY
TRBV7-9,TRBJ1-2,ASSFDLGYGYT
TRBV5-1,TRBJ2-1,ASSPELSGEQF
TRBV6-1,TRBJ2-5,ASSSQSSGQETQY
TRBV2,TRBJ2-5,ASSDLWQGAQETQY
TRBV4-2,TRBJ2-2,ASSQGAISTGELF
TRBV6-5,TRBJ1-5,ASSPLQSDQPQH
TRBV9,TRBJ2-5,ASSVDSGGRGTQY
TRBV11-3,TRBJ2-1,ASSLGLAGGRDEQF
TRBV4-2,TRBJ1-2,ASSQGRTGNYGYT
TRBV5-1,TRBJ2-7,ASSIGQGMSNHEQY
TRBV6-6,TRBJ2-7,ASSGTGGTYEQY
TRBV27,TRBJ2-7,ASRRQGLAGNEQY
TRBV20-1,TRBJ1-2,SAVQGYGYT
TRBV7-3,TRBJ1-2,ASSLPGQGADGYT
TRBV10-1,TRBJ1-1,ASSGQDFTEAF
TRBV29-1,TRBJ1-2,SVDWTLNNYGYT
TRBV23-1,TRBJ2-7,ASSPGGDRGHEQY